Detailed here is one T cell receptor (beta chain). Antigen unknown. The data stem from a study of shared clonotypes between healthy human individuals. Template for every sorted-subset replicate PCR totaled around 200 ng DNA, roughly 30,000 T cell genomes. This table comes from immunoSEQ multiplex PCR, and its TCRdb copy is limited to in-frame clones, with some not included. The sample holds around 2.1 million clones; 85% to 95% are singletons and the top ten take approximately 1.7%. This CDR3 has 15 residues. CDR1 LNHNV and CDR2 YYDKDF come from the germline V gene (reference sequence). The germline V and J ends were trimmed by 8 bases and 4 bases, with 18 bases remaining between them. CD45RO-negative, CCR7-selected cells formed the naive CD8 fraction, which excluded terminally differentiated effector memory CD45RA+ cells. All of the donors resided in Nashville, Tennessee, and each was a Caucasian adult.

Study-level findings and limits: Clonotype sharing among donors, it was expected, would be affected by sequencing depth. Sequencing of the sorted subsets was shown by rarefaction to be incomplete despite large depth.

The V and J genes are TRBV15 and TRBJ2-1; possibly TRBD2 for D (6 bases). The TCR was taken from a man in his late teens or twenties in good health. Some clones in this sample may be carry-over from other donors' samples. The sample was naive CD8+ T cells from PBMCs. The CDR3 region is CATAASAGMYNEQFF. The CDR3 DNA is TGTGCCACCGCAGCGTCAGCGGGTATGTACAATGAGCAGTTCTTC.